This T cell receptor (beta chain) was found in a study of early T cells in non-severe SARS-CoV-2 infection. As for the study in general: Sequencing input comprised bulk RNA from unsorted whole blood; chain pairing was not available. Study observations and caveats: VDJdb matching skewed toward anti-spike CD8 responses, missing private and CD4 specificities.

Turning to this clonotype: What it binds is not known.

The CDR3 runs 14 residues. V lost 0 bases and J lost 1, with 7 bases in between. CDR1 and CDR2 (germline): DFQATT, SNEGSKA (reference sequence). Unique molecular identifiers were attached to individual cDNA molecules. Each CDR3 protein is one row after TCRdb ran MiXCR on the 5' RACE reads. Of 110,000 or so distinct CDR3 sequences listed, 9% to 14% were seen once; the top ten hold 3.1%. The receptor's source is an adult who was a healthcare worker with PCR-confirmed SARS-CoV-2 infection or an uninfected control (not recorded which). The material sequenced was whole blood. The rearrangement links TRBV20-1 to TRBJ1-5, with no clear D. The CDR3 sequence is CSARDYGSNQPQHF. The CDR3, as DNA: TGCAGTGCTAGAGATTACGGGAGCAATCAGCCCCAGCATTTT.